The 32 T cell receptor beta chains below all came from one sample that was sequenced in a study of technical replicates of blood from a handful of donors. Profiled with immunoSEQ multiplex PCR; TCRdb holds only in-frame clones, not every one. The sample has around 93,000 clones, approximately 95% seen once. The sequenced sample consisted of T cells isolated from PBMCs. These receptors were obtained from a human donor in good health.

V gene TRBV11-3 combines with J gene TRBJ1-1; TRBD1 agrees at 7 bases. The CDR3 spans 13 residues. V trimming: 4 bases; J trimming: 3 bases; junction bases outside the gene matches: 2. Germline values: CDR1 SGHNT, CDR2 YENEEA. The CDR3 protein is CASSSTGDTEAFF. The CDR3 bases are TGTGCCAGCAGCTCTACAGGGGACACTGAAGCTTTCTTT.

The rearrangement joins TRBV28 to TRBJ1-2; no definite D call. Germline loops: CDR1 MDHEN, CDR2 SYDVKM. V was pared by 5 bases and J by 3 bases, with 7 bases between. The CDR3 is 12 residues long. The CDR3 DNA follows: TGTGCCAGCAGTCGAGACTACTATGGCTACACCTTC. Protein sequence: CASSRDYYGYTF.

V gene TRBV10-3 combines with J gene TRBJ2-2; D possibly corresponds to TRBD2 (6 bases). The germline V and J ends were trimmed by 7 bases and 1 base, with 10 bases remaining between them. Per germline, CDR1 ENHRY and CDR2 SYGVKD. The CDR3 is 14 residues long. This chain's CDR3 is CAITVGGNTGELFF. The CDR3 DNA sequence: TGTGCCATCACGGTGGGAGGGAACACCGGGGAGCTGTTTTTT.

The gene calls are TRBV23-1 and TRBJ2-7, with TRBD1 identical over 10 bases. TRBV23-1 carries the ORF label, with uncertain function. The CDR3 sequence is 18 residues long. V shed 0 bases, J shed 3 bases, and the junction held 11 bases outside the gene matches. The CDR3 loop reads CASSQSGTGDFSRYEQYF. CDR3 nucleotides: TGCGCCAGCAGTCAATCCGGGACAGGGGACTTCTCTCGCTACGAGCAGTACTTC.

The chain employs TRBV30 and TRBJ2-1, with D possibly matching TRBD2 (5 bases). The V gene lost 0 bases and the J gene lost 5 bases, with 11 bases spanning the gap. Germline V gene data show CDR1 as GTSNPN and CDR2 as SVGIG (reference sequence). The CDR3 runs 14 residues. The CDR3 reads CAWSVQLVHNEQFF. CDR3 sequence (DNA): TGTGCCTGGAGTGTACAACTAGTCCACAATGAGCAGTTCTTC.

CDR3 bases: TGTGCCAGCAGCCAAGGGGGGAACACTGAAGCTTTCTTT. Its translation: CASSQGGNTEAFF. The rearrangement links TRBV7-8 to TRBJ1-1; TRBD1 is a possible D gene (6 bases). CDR3 length equals 13 residues. Looked up from germline, CDR1 is SGHVS and CDR2 is FQNEAQ. The V and J ends lost 5 bases and 1 base respectively, with 8 bases between them. The entire variable domain, with the rest obtained from reference TRBV7-8 and TRBJ1-1, is as follows: GAGVSQSPRYKVAKRGQDVALRCDPISGHVSLFWYQQALGQGPEFLTYFQNEAQLDKSGLPSDRFFAERPEGSVSTLKIQRTQQEDSAVYLCASSQGGNTEAFFGQGTRLTVV.

The gene calls are TRBV21-1 and TRBJ2-2; TRBD2 is the table's D call and was not checked against the DNA. TRBV21-1 is labeled a pseudogene. The CDR3 spans 14 residues. The CDR3 here is CASSKATNTGELFF. For the CDR3, the DNA is TGTGCCAGCAGCAAAGCGACTAACACCGGGGAGCTGTTTTTT.

This sequence joins TRBV6-6 and TRBJ2-3; 7 bases match TRBD2. Germline CDR1 is MNHNY and CDR2 is SVGAGI (reference sequence). J lost 5 bases, V lost 0 bases, and 5 bases had no gene match. CDR3 length: 15 residues. This chain's CDR3 is CASSYSAWGGDTQYF. CDR3 in DNA: TGTGCCAGCAGTTACTCTGCCTGGGGGGGAGATACGCAGTATTTT.

The V call is TRBV6-1, the J call TRBJ2-2; 8 nucleotides line up with TRBD1. V shed 2 bases and J 0 bases; nucleotides not matched to a gene: 17. This CDR3 region has 21 residues. Germline V gives CDR1 MNHNS, CDR2 SASEGT. CDR3: CASSETWGTGYFSANTGELFF. CDR3 sequence (DNA): TGTGCCAGCAGTGAAACCTGGGGGACAGGCTATTTCTCCGCGAACACCGGGGAGCTGTTTTTT.

The table lists this clone with a count of one. The chain recombines TRBV18 with TRBJ1-5; 9 bases align to TRBD1. This CDR3 spans 14 amino acids. In germline, CDR1 is KGHSH, CDR2 LQKENI. With V trimmed by 5 bases and J by 6 bases, 5 bases remained unmatched. For the CDR3, the DNA is TGTGCCAGCTCAGCGGGGACAGGGCGTCAGCCCCAGCATTTT. Protein sequence: CASSAGTGRQPQHF.

The chain recombines TRBV27 with TRBJ2-7; 10 nucleotides match TRBD2. From germline, CDR1 is MNHEY and CDR2 SMNVEV (reference sequence). The CDR3 length is 13 residues. J gave up 5 bases and V 8 bases, and 6 bases lay outside the gene matches. The DNA for the CDR3 is TGTGCCAGCGGGGTAGCGGGAGGCCACGAGCAGTACTTC. This codes for CASGVAGGHEQYF.

V gene TRBV27 combines with J gene TRBJ2-1, with 9 bases that match TRBD2. The germline gives CDR1 MNHEY, CDR2 SMNVEV (reference sequence). The junction had 11 bases not matched to a gene; V was cut back by 3 bases and J by 5 bases. The CDR3 has 17 amino acids. CDR3 sequence: CASSFSWEREVDNEQFF. In nucleotides, the CDR3 is TGTGCCAGCAGTTTTTCTTGGGAGCGGGAGGTTGACAATGAGCAGTTCTTC.

This chain joins TRBV29-1 and TRBJ1-3; tentative D call: TRBD1 (5 bases). Germline-derived CDR1 and CDR2 are SQVTM and ANQGSEA. Trimming pared 6 bases from V and 2 bases from J, leaving 14 bases between. This CDR3 has 14 amino acids. CDR3 nucleotide sequence: TGCAGCGTCGAACGGGGGGGAGCTGGAAACACCATATATTTT. Protein sequence: CSVERGGAGNTIYF.

V usage is TRBV2 and J usage is TRBJ1-2; D uncertain. Germline CDR1 and CDR2: SNHLY and FYNNEI. The CDR3 length is 14 residues. The V end lost 2 bases, the J end lost 3 bases, and 10 bases lay between the germline ends. The CDR3 DNA reads as TGTGCCAGCAGTGAACTGGGCCTCCACTATGGCTACACCTTC. As protein: CASSELGLHYGYTF.

V usage is TRBV27 and J usage is TRBJ1-5, with D maybe TRBD1 (5 bases). The germline V and J ends were trimmed by 8 bases and 1 base, with 12 bases remaining between them. Germline CDR1 MNHEY, CDR2 SMNVEV (reference sequence). This CDR3 is 14 amino acids long. The CDR3 spells CASSRGGSNQPQHF. CDR3 coding DNA: TGTGCCAGCTCGAGGGGAGGCAGCAATCAGCCCCAGCATTTT.

J is TRBJ2-1 and V is TRBV7-8; 14 bases fit TRBD2. V was pared by 4 bases and J by 0 bases, with 11 bases of the junction left unmatched. Germline CDR1 is SGHVS and CDR2 is FQNEAQ. The CDR3 contains 20 residues. The CDR3 DNA is TGTGCCAGCAGCTCTGTCAGACTAGCGGGAGGGCGTAGCTCCTACAATGAGCAGTTCTTC. Translating gives CASSSVRLAGGRSSYNEQFF.

The chain couples TRBV7-8 to TRBJ2-7; 10 nucleotides match TRBD1. V trimming: 5 bases; J trimming: 7 bases; junction bases outside the gene matches: 11. The CDR3 totals 15 residues. CDR1 and CDR2 (germline): SGHVS, FQNEAQ. The CDR3 DNA follows: TGTGCCAGCAGCCCCGGACAGGGGGTAACGAGGGAGCAGTACTTC. It encodes CASSPGQGVTREQYF.

This chain joins TRBV7-2 and TRBJ2-1; tentatively, D is TRBD2 (5 bases). Germline V gene lookup returns CDR1 SGHTA and CDR2 FQGNSA. The V end lost 6 bases, the J end lost 16 bases, and 25 bases lay between the germline ends. The CDR3 loop spans 14 amino acids. The CDR3 coding sequence is TGTGCCAGCAGACGATTTAAAGGGAGCTCTCAAATTTTCTTC. Translated, it gives CASRRFKGSSQIFF.

The chain joins TRBV2 to TRBJ2-1, with D tentatively TRBD2 (7 bases). The V gene's germline CDR1 is SNHLY and CDR2 FYNNEI. This CDR3 has 15 amino acids. V lost 7 bases and J 0 bases, leaving 13 bases between the germline ends. CDR3 sequence: CASTGGGDSYNEQFF. The CDR3 DNA reads TGTGCCAGCACCGGAGGGGGGGACTCCTACAATGAGCAGTTCTTC.

The rearrangement joins TRBV4-1 to TRBJ1-2; D gene ambiguous. CDR3 length: 16 residues. Germline V lookup: CDR1 MGHRA, CDR2 YSYEKL. Deletions cut 0 bases from V and 3 bases from J, with 14 bases between. The CDR3 nucleotides read TGCGCCAGCAGCCAAGAGTGGAGCCTTAAGCACTATGGCTACACCTTC. This codes for CASSQEWSLKHYGYTF.

This chain uses TRBV30 with TRBJ2-1; 7 bases are a match to TRBD2. The length of the CDR3 is 12 residues. Germline-derived CDR1 and CDR2 are GTSNPN and SVGIG (reference sequence). The CDR3 sequence: CFPSGIYNEQFF. The CDR3 DNA reads TGTTTCCCCAGCGGGATTTACAATGAGCAGTTCTTC.

V gene TRBV25-1 combines with J gene TRBJ2-5; 10 bases map to TRBD1. This CDR3 has 14 amino acids. Germline V gene sequence: CDR1 MGHDK, CDR2 SYGVNS. J gave up 5 bases and V 3 bases, and 3 bases lay outside the gene matches. The CDR3: CASSETGGAETQYF. DNA of the CDR3: TGTGCCAGCAGTGAGACAGGGGGCGCGGAGACCCAGTACTTC.

This clone was seen once. Written as DNA, the CDR3 is TGTGCCAGCAGTGGAATAGCGGGAGACCATGAGCAGTTCTTC. As protein: CASSGIAGDHEQFF. This chain links TRBV6-4 with TRBJ2-1; TRBD2 matches 9 bases. The V and J ends lost 4 bases and 8 bases, in that order; junction bases with no gene match: 6. CDR3 length: 14 amino acids. In germline, CDR1 is MRHNA, CDR2 SNTAGT.

V gene TRBV27 combines with J gene TRBJ2-1; 10 bases align to TRBD1. The length of the CDR3 is 16 residues. In germline, CDR1 is MNHEY, CDR2 SMNVEV (reference sequence). Losses at the gene ends were 5 bases for V and 7 bases for J; bases not matched to a gene: 11. The CDR3 DNA follows: TGTGCCAGCAGTGCGGACAGGGGGATCACCAGGAATGAGCAGTTCTTC. This sequence encodes CASSADRGITRNEQFF.

This clone was seen only a few times. J is TRBJ2-7 and V is TRBV30; a weak D match, TRBD1 (5 bases). The germline V and J ends were trimmed by 4 bases and 9 bases, with 16 bases remaining between them. This CDR3 is built from 12 residues. Germline lookup yields CDR1 GTSNPN and CDR2 SVGIG (reference sequence). DNA of the CDR3: TGTGCCTGGAACAGGCCTTTCTTGGGGCAGTACTTC. It translates to CAWNRPFLGQYF. Based on the CDR3 plus reference TRBV30 and TRBJ2-7, the full variable domain is SQTIHQWPATLVQPVGSPLSLECTVEGTSNPNLYWYRQAAGRGLQLLFYSVGIGQISSEVPQNLSASRPQDRQFILSSKKLLLSDSGFYLCAWNRPFLGQYFGPGTRLTVT.

This clone came up a few times. The J gene is TRBJ1-1, the V gene TRBV6-1, with D maybe TRBD1 (5 bases). The length of the CDR3 is 12 residues. V was shortened by 10 bases and J by 1 base, with 10 bases between the two germline ends. Germline-derived CDR1 and CDR2 are MNHNS and SASEGT. CDR3 sequence reads: CATSTGNTEAFF. As DNA, the CDR3 is TGTGCCACCTCAACAGGGAACACTGAAGCTTTCTTT.

The chain combines TRBV5-6 with TRBJ1-5; 10 bases are a match to TRBD1. The CDR3 totals 15 residues. The V gene's germline CDR1 is SGHDT and CDR2 YYEEEE. With 3 bases clipped from V and 9 bases from J, the junction kept 9 bases outside the gene matches. CDR3 protein: CASSSRLTGGRPQHF. CDR3 in DNA: TGTGCCAGCAGCTCACGTCTGACAGGGGGCCGGCCCCAGCATTTT. Full variable domain (outside the CDR3, taken from reference TRBV5-6 and TRBJ1-5): DAGVTQSPTHLIKTRGQQVTLRCSPKSGHDTVSWYQQALGQGPQFIFQYYEEEERQRGNFPDRFSGHQFPNYSSELNVNALLLGDSALYLCASSSRLTGGRPQHFGDGTRLSIL.

There are a few counts of this clone. This chain joins TRBV2 and TRBJ1-4, with D possibly being TRBD1 (5 bases). V was clipped by 2 bases and J by 3 bases, with 10 bases between them. CDR3 size: 15 residues. Per germline, CDR1 SNHLY and CDR2 FYNNEI. In DNA, the CDR3 is TGTGCCAGCAGTGAAAGGGGTCAGCCTAATGAAAAACTGTTTTTT. It is translated as CASSERGQPNEKLFF.

This chain joins TRBV6-6 and TRBJ1-1; D is uncertain. This CDR3 has 12 amino acids. Between the trimmed V and J ends, which lost 6 bases and 1 base, there was a span of 6 bases. The germline V gene has CDR1 MNHNY and CDR2 SVGAGI (reference sequence). In DNA, the CDR3 is TGTGCCAGCAGACGGGAGAACACTGAAGCTTTCTTT. Translating gives CASRRENTEAFF.

The CDR3 sequence: CASSQAEFTGDGSYEQYF. The CDR3 region has the DNA TGCGCCAGCAGCCAAGCCGAATTTACAGGAGACGGGTCCTACGAGCAGTACTTC. The V and J genes are TRBV4-3 and TRBJ2-7; D is possibly TRBD1 (5 bases). CDR3 length: 18 amino acids. V lost 1 base to trimming and J lost 1 base, with 20 bases between them. Germline V lookup: CDR1 LGHNA, CDR2 YSLEER.

The V call is TRBV11-3, the J call TRBJ1-1, with D hard to call. The CDR3 runs 16 residues. Germline V CDR1 and CDR2: SGHNT, YENEEA. Trimming removed 3 bases from V and 5 bases from J, with 19 bases in between. CDR3 amino acids: CASSLVRFRRETEAFF. As DNA, the CDR3 is TGTGCCAGCAGCTTGGTGAGATTCCGGAGGGAAACTGAAGCTTTCTTT.

The V gene is TRBV7-9, the J gene TRBJ2-1; D gene uncertain. The CDR3 runs 12 residues. Deletions cut 4 bases from V and 7 bases from J, with 8 bases between. Looked up from germline, CDR1 is SEHNR and CDR2 is FQNEAQ (reference sequence). The CDR3 region has the DNA TGTGCCAGCAGCTCCCTCGGGAATGAGCAGTTCTTC. This encodes CASSSLGNEQFF.